This T cell receptor (beta chain) stems from a study of blood T cell repertoires in COVID-19. Study-wide background: Spain, Italy and the United States supplied samples that represented acute and convalescent COVID-19.

Germline V gene lookup returns CDR1 MNHEY and CDR2 SMNVEV (reference sequence). The CDR3 runs 17 residues. J lost 1 base, V lost 4 bases, and 12 bases had no gene match. Per the original data handling: Estimation of nucleated cell counts was performed using reference gene primer amplification. This table comes from immunoSEQ multiplex PCR, and its TCRdb copy is limited to in-frame clones, with some not included. The DNA was the basis for D and trimming; V, J and clone size are from that table. The sample holds about 220,000 clones; about 85% are singletons and the top ten take roughly 0.7%. Sequenced sample: peripheral blood. The rearrangement uses TRBV27 and TRBJ2-7, with 8 nucleotides matching TRBD2. This receptor was obtained from a man in his forties or fifties with acute or convalescent COVID-19. The CDR3 DNA sequence: TGTGCCAGCAGTTCCTCGATCTCGCGGGAGGTTTCCTACGAGCAGTACTTC. The encoded protein is CASSSSISREVSYEQYF.